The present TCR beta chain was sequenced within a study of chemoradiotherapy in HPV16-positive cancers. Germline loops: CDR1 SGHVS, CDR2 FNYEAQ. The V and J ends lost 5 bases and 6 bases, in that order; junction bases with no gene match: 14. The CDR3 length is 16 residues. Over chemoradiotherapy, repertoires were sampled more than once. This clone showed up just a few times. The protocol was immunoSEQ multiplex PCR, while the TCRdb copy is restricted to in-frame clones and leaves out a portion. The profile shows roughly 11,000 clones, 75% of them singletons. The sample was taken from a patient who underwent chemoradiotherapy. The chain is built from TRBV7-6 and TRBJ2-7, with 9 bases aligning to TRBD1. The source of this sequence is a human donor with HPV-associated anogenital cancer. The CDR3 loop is CASSHGLGQGQGEQYF. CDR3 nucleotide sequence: TGTGCCAGCAGCCACGGCTTGGGACAGGGACAAGGCGAGCAGTACTTC.